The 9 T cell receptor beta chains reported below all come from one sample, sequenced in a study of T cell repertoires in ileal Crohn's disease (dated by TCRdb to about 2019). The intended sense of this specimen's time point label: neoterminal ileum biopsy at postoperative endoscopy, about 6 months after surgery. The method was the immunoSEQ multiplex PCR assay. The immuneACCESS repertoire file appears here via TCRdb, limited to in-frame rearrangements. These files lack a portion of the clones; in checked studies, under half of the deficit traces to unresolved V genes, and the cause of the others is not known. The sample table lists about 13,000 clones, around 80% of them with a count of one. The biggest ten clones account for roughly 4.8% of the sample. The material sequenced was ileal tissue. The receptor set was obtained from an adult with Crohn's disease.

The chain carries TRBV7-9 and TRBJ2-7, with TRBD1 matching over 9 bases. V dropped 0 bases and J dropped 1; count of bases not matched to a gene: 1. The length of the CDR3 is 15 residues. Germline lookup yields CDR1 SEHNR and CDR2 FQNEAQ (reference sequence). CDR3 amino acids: CASSLAGTGSYEQYF. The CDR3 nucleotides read TGTGCCAGCAGCTTAGCAGGGACAGGGTCCTACGAGCAGTACTTC.

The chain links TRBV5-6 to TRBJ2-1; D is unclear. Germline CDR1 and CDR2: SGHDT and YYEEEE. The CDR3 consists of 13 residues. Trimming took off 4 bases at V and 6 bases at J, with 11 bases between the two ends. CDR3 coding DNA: TGTGCCAGCAGCCCGACAATGACCAATGAGCAGTTCTTC. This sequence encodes CASSPTMTNEQFF.

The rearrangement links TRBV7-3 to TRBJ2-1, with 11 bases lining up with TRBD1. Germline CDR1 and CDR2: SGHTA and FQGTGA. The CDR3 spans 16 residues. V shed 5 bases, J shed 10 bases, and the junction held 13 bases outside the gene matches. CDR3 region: CASSPTGTGGLSEQFF. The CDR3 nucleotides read TGTGCCAGCAGCCCCACCGGGACAGGGGGATTAAGCGAGCAGTTCTTC.

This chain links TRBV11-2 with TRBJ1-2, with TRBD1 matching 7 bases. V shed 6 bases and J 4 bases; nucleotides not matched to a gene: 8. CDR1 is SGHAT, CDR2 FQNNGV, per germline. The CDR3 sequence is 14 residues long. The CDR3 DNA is TGTGCCAGCAGTGAGAACAGGGGAGTCTATGGCTACACCTTC. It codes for CASSENRGVYGYTF.

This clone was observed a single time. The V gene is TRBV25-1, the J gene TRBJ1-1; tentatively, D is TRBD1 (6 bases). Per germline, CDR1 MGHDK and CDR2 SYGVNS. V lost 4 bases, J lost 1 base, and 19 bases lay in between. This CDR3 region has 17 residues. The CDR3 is CASSGGRRGRTNTEAFF. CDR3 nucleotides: TGTGCCAGCAGTGGAGGTCGCAGGGGCCGGACGAACACTGAAGCTTTCTTT.

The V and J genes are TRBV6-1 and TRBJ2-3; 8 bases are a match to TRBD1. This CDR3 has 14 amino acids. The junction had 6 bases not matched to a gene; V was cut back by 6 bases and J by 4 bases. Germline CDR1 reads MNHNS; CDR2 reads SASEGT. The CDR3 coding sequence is TGTGCCAGCAGCCAGGGGGCTGAAGCAGATACGCAGTATTTT. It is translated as CASSQGAEADTQYF.

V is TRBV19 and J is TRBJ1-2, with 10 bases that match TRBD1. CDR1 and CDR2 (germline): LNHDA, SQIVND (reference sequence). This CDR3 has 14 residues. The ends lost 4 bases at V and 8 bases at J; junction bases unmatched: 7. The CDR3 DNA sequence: TGTGCCAGTAGTACGGACAGGGGGATTGAGGGCTACACCTTC. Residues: CASSTDRGIEGYTF. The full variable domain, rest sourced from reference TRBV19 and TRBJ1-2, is DGGITQSPKYLFRKEGQNVTLSCEQNLNHDAMYWYRQDPGQGLRLIYYSQIVNDFQKGDIAEGYSVSREKKESFPLTVTSAQKNPTAFYLCASSTDRGIEGYTFGSGTRLTVV.

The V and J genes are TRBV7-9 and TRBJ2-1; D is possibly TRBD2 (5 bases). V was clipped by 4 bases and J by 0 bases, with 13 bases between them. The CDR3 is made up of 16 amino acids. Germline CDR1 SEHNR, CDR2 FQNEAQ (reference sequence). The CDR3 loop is CASSSRTPSSYNEQFF. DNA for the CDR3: TGTGCCAGCAGCTCACGGACTCCCAGCTCCTACAATGAGCAGTTCTTC. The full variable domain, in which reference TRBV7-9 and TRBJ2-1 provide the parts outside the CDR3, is DTGVSQNPRHKITKRGQNVTFRCDPISEHNRLYWYRQTLGQGPEFLTYFQNEAQLEKSRLLSDRFSAERPKGSFSTLEIQRTEQGDSAMYLCASSSRTPSSYNEQFFGPGTRLTVL.

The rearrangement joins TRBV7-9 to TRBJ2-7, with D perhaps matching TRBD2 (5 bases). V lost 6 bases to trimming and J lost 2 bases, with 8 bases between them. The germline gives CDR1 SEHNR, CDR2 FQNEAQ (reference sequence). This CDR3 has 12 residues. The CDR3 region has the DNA TGTGCCAGCAGTCGGGATACCTACGAGCAGTACTTC. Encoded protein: CASSRDTYEQYF.